One sample yielded the 31 T cell receptor beta chains listed below, sequenced in a study of T cells in Graves' hyperthyroidism and ophthalmopathy. What was amplified from RNA transcripts were TCR beta CDR3 regions. With the HTBI primer set, the TCR CDR3 went through a first round of RT-PCR. In TCRdb, the multiplex PCR reads were re-called with MiXCR into one record per CDR3 protein. The table has approximately 490,000 distinct CDR3 sequences, 22% seen once. The source material was blood. The receptors come from a woman between 65 and 79 years old with Graves' ophthalmopathy.

This chain uses TRBV5-4 with TRBJ2-7; tentatively, D is TRBD2 (6 bases). Germline loops: CDR1 SGHNT, CDR2 YYREEE (reference sequence). Trimming cost V 4 bases and J 6 bases, with 11 bases left between them. This CDR3 comprises 12 residues. CDR3 loop: CASSTTRGEQYF. The CDR3, as DNA: TGTGCCAGCAGCACGACTAGGGGCGAGCAGTACTTC.

The chain uses TRBV27 and TRBJ2-6, with D perhaps matching TRBD2 (5 bases). From germline, CDR1 is MNHEY and CDR2 SMNVEV (reference sequence). The CDR3 is made up of 20 amino acids. V lost 4 bases and J 0 bases, leaving 22 bases between the germline ends. Here the CDR3 DNA reads TGTGCCAGCAGTTCCCTCCGTATGAGGGCCCTGAGCTCTGGGGCCAACGTCCTGACTTTC. Amino acids: CASSSLRMRALSSGANVLTF. Looking up the rest from reference TRBV27 and TRBJ2-6 gives the full variable domain: EAQVTQNPRYLITVTGKKLTVTCSQNMNHEYMSWYRQDPGLGLRQIYYSMNVEVTDKGDVPEGYKVSRKEKRNFPLILESPSPNQTSLYFCASSSLRMRALSSGANVLTFGAGSRLTVL.

This clonotype was detected only a few times. The V gene is TRBV5-1, the J gene TRBJ2-6; D may be TRBD1 or TRBD2 (5 bases each). CDR3 length: 16 amino acids. CDR1 and CDR2 (germline): SGHRS, YFSETQ. V lost 6 bases to trimming and J lost 3 bases, with 16 bases between them. The CDR3 loop reads CASTAGGSGGANVLTF. The CDR3 DNA reads TGCGCCAGCACTGCTGGGGGTTCAGGTGGGGCCAACGTCCTGACTTTC.

The rearrangement links TRBV3-1 to TRBJ1-4; D may be TRBD1 (5 bases). Trimming removed 5 bases at V and 7 bases at J, with 14 bases between. Germline CDR1 reads LGHDT; CDR2 reads YNNKEL (reference sequence). The CDR3 contains 14 residues. In nucleotides, the CDR3 is TGTGCCAGCAGCTGGGGGAACAGTGGTGAAAAACTGTTTTTT. Protein sequence: CASSWGNSGEKLFF.

This clonotype came up a few times. The chain recombines TRBV29-1 with TRBJ1-2; D unclear. The ends were cut back, 4 bases at V and 8 bases at J, with 17 bases in the middle. The length of the CDR3 is 13 residues. From germline, CDR1 is SQVTM and CDR2 ANQGSEA. The CDR3 nucleotides read TGCAGCGTTGGCCCTGTGGAGCTTAGAGGCTACACCTTC. Protein sequence: CSVGPVELRGYTF.

The sample holds a few counts of this clonotype. The rearrangement links TRBV3-1 to TRBJ2-3, with 8 bases that match TRBD2. Germline V gene data show CDR1 as LGHDT and CDR2 as YNNKEL (reference sequence). The CDR3 is 16 residues long. V gave up 0 bases and J gave up 5 bases; unmatched junction bases: 7. CDR3 DNA: TGTGCCAGCAGCCAAGAACCGAGGCTAGCGGGAGATACGCAGTATTTT. Amino acid sequence: CASSQEPRLAGDTQYF.

Only a few counts were recorded for this clonotype. The CDR3 bases are TGTGCCAGCAGCCGCGACCGTCTGGGCTACACCTTC. Translation gives CASSRDRLGYTF. The chain is built from TRBV7-3 and TRBJ1-2; D call uncertain. Between the trimmed V and J ends, which lost 5 bases and 8 bases, there was a span of 12 bases. CDR3 size: 12 residues. Looked up from germline, CDR1 is SGHTA and CDR2 is FQGTGA.

This clonotype was counted at least ten times. V is TRBV28 and J is TRBJ1-1; perhaps TRBD1 as D (5 bases). The CDR3 runs 14 residues. The germline gives CDR1 MDHEN, CDR2 SYDVKM. V was cut by 6 bases and J by 5 bases, with 16 bases left in between. This chain's CDR3 is CASSILGGVTEAFF. Here the CDR3 DNA reads TGTGCCAGCAGCATCCTCGGGGGGGTTACTGAAGCTTTCTTT. Combining the CDR3 with reference TRBV28 and TRBJ1-1 gives the whole variable domain DVKVTQSSRYLVKRTGEKVFLECVQDMDHENMFWYRQDPGLGLRLIYFSYDVKMKEKGDIPEGYSVSREKKERFSLILESASTNQTSMYLCASSILGGVTEAFFGQGTRLTVV.

This clonotype was seen a few times. The CDR3 coding sequence is TGCGCCAGCGCTCCGCCGGGACTAGGGCACAATGAGCAGTTCTTC. Translation: CASAPPGLGHNEQFF. V and J are TRBV5-1 and TRBJ2-1, with 8 nucleotides matching TRBD2. The J segment lost 5 bases and the V segment lost 7 bases, leaving 11 bases of the junction unmatched. The germline gives CDR1 SGHRS, CDR2 YFSETQ. This CDR3 has 15 amino acids.

This chain joins TRBV7-2 and TRBJ2-3; D is uncertain. This CDR3 region has 13 residues. Trimming removed 3 bases from V and 5 bases from J, with 9 bases in between. Germline loops: CDR1 SGHTA, CDR2 FQGNSA. CDR3 in DNA: TGTGCCAGCAGCTTGCCTCCGGGAGATACGCAGTATTTT. Its protein is CASSLPPGDTQYF.

In this sample, this clonotype turned up a few times. V is TRBV2 and J is TRBJ1-6, with D perhaps matching TRBD1 (5 bases). V dropped 4 bases and J dropped 8 bases, with 15 bases sitting between them. The germline CDR1 and CDR2 sequences are SNHLY and FYNNEI. CDR3 size: 15 residues. The CDR3 region has the DNA TGTGCCAGCAGTGTAAGGACAAGGAGTGATTCACCCCTCCACTTT. Its translation: CASSVRTRSDSPLHF.

The rearrangement links TRBV19 to TRBJ1-2, with 7 bases aligning to TRBD1. From germline, CDR1 is LNHDA and CDR2 SQIVND (reference sequence). Trimming took 5 bases from V and 4 from J; bases not matched to a gene: 7. The CDR3 loop spans 14 amino acids. The DNA for the CDR3 is TGTGCCAGTAGTTTTACAGGGGAAGGCTATGGCTACACCTTC. Translation gives CASSFTGEGYGYTF.

This clonotype has ten or more counts. V and J are TRBV11-2 and TRBJ1-2; D ambiguous. The germline gives CDR1 SGHAT, CDR2 FQNNGV. This CDR3 contains 14 residues. Deletions cut 3 bases from V and 2 bases from J, with 10 bases between. CDR3 in amino acids: CASSLTRTNYGYTF. Written as DNA, the CDR3 is TGTGCCAGCAGCTTGACGCGGACGAACTATGGCTACACCTTC.

The J gene is TRBJ2-3, the V gene TRBV27; 9 nucleotides line up with TRBD2. Germline loops: CDR1 MNHEY, CDR2 SMNVEV (reference sequence). The length of the CDR3 is 16 residues. Trimming at V came to 6 bases and at J to 0 bases, leaving 7 bases not matched to a gene. The CDR3 nucleotides are TGTGCCAGCAGCCCACCTAGCGGGGCTAGCACAGATACGCAGTATTTT. Amino acids: CASSPPSGASTDTQYF.

This clonotype was counted many times. The chain combines TRBV12-3 or TRBV12-4 with TRBJ1-1; tentative D call: TRBD1 (6 bases). V gave up 3 bases and J gave up 0 bases, with 11 bases separating them. This CDR3 comprises 15 residues. CDR3 nucleotide sequence: TGTGCCAGCAGTTTCCCCCCAGGGGTGAACACTGAAGCTTTCTTT. Residues: CASSFPPGVNTEAFF.

The chain employs TRBV6-2 or TRBV6-3 and TRBJ2-7, with 13 bases identical to TRBD2. Losses at the gene ends were 7 bases for V and 2 bases for J; bases not matched to a gene: 5. Germline V gene sequence: CDR1 MNHEY, CDR2 SVGEGT. CDR3 length equals 15 residues. In nucleotides, the CDR3 is TGTGCCAGCACGACTAGCGGGAGGTCGACCTACGAGCAGTACTTC. It translates to CASTTSGRSTYEQYF.

At least ten counts were recorded for this clonotype. The chain carries TRBV6-1 and TRBJ1-1; 8 positions match TRBD1. V trimming: 10 bases; J trimming: 10 bases; junction bases outside the gene matches: 5. CDR3 length: 10 residues. Germline V gene sequence: CDR1 MNHNS, CDR2 SASEGT. In DNA form, the CDR3 reads TGTGCCACTACAGGGACAGGAGCTTTCTTT. Its protein product is CATTGTGAFF.

The DNA of the CDR3 is TGCGCCAGCAGCTTGGATCTTGACAGGGCCTACGAGCAGTACTTC. Protein sequence: CASSLDLDRAYEQYF. V and J are TRBV5-1 and TRBJ2-7; the match to TRBD1 covers 7 bases. Looked up from germline, CDR1 is SGHRS and CDR2 is YFSETQ. Trimming at V came to 0 bases and at J to 2 bases, leaving 5 bases not matched to a gene. The CDR3 length is 15 residues. Supplemented by reference TRBV5-1 and TRBJ2-7, the full variable domain reads KAGVTQTPRYLIKTRGQQVTLSCSPISGHRSVSWYQQTPGQGLQFLFEYFSETQRNKGNFPGRFSGRQFSNSRSEMNVSTLELGDSALYLCASSLDLDRAYEQYFGPGTRLTVT.

The CDR3 is CSARDSGGTDTQYF. In nucleotides, the CDR3 is TGCAGTGCTAGAGACAGTGGGGGCACAGATACGCAGTATTTT. The chain is built from TRBV20-1 and TRBJ2-3; D unclear. Trimming removed 0 bases from V and 1 base from J, with 8 bases in between. The CDR3 has 14 amino acids. Germline V gene lookup returns CDR1 DFQATT and CDR2 SNEGSKA (reference sequence).

The V gene is TRBV19, the J gene TRBJ2-7; D is perhaps TRBD1 or TRBD2 (5 bases each). The CDR3 has 15 residues. Trimming stripped 3 bases from V and 0 bases from J, with 12 bases between. The V gene's germline CDR1 is LNHDA and CDR2 SQIVND (reference sequence). DNA for the CDR3: TGTGCCAGTAGTATGAGTGGGACGGCCTCCTACGAGCAGTACTTC. Protein product: CASSMSGTASYEQYF.

This clonotype was recorded at least ten times. J is TRBJ2-5 and V is TRBV12-3 or TRBV12-4, with 13 bases identical to TRBD2. The CDR3 has 16 residues. V dropped 6 bases and J dropped 2; count of bases not matched to a gene: 6. The CDR3 protein is CASSKGLAGKQETQYF. CDR3 nucleotide sequence: TGTGCCAGCAGCAAGGGACTAGCGGGAAAGCAAGAGACCCAGTACTTC.

V usage is TRBV20-1 and J usage is TRBJ2-4; TRBD2 matches 12 bases. This CDR3 is 12 amino acids long. Trimming took 5 bases from V and 9 from J; bases not matched to a gene: 2. CDR1 and CDR2 from the germline V gene are DFQATT and SNEGSKA (reference sequence). Here the CDR3 DNA reads TGCAGTGCTCGGACTAGCGGGATCATTCAGTACTTC. Residues: CSARTSGIIQYF.

This clonotype was detected only a few times. A much larger clone lies a single base off, so this may be a read error. The chain joins TRBV28 to TRBJ2-5; 9 nucleotides align to TRBD1. The V and J ends lost 4 bases and 5 bases, in that order; junction bases with no gene match: 8. CDR3 length: 15 amino acids. Germline CDR1 and CDR2: MDHEN and SYDVKM. The CDR3 DNA sequence: TGTGCCAGCAGTTCACCGACAGGGGGTGGGGAGACCCAGTACTTC. Translation gives CASSSPTGGGETQYF.

The gene calls are TRBV20-1 and TRBJ1-2, with TRBD1 matching over 9 bases. V lost 4 bases, J lost 8 bases, and 11 bases stayed unmatched. The CDR3 spans 14 residues. Germline-derived CDR1 and CDR2 are DFQATT and SNEGSKA (reference sequence). CDR3: CSATPDRGVFGYTF. As DNA, the CDR3 is TGCAGTGCTACCCCGGACAGGGGCGTTTTCGGCTACACCTTC.

In this sample, this clonotype turned up a few times. J is TRBJ1-1 and V is TRBV28, with 10 nucleotides matching TRBD1. With V trimmed by 5 bases and J by 0 bases, 6 bases remained unmatched. This CDR3 is 16 amino acids long. Per germline, CDR1 MDHEN and CDR2 SYDVKM. The CDR3 region is CASSPRTGGMNTEAFF. In DNA form, the CDR3 reads TGTGCCAGCAGTCCAAGGACAGGGGGTATGAACACTGAAGCTTTCTTT.

This clonotype has ten or more counts. This chain joins TRBV10-3 and TRBJ2-7; TRBD2 is a possible D gene (6 bases). This CDR3 region has 14 residues. Germline CDR1 is ENHRY and CDR2 is SYGVKD. The ends were cut back, 8 bases at V and 6 bases at J, with 20 bases in the middle. CDR3 coding DNA: TGTGCCATCGGGAGGAGGGGAGTCCCTGGCGAGCAGTACTTC. It translates to CAIGRRGVPGEQYF.

In this sample, this clonotype turned up a few times. The chain uses TRBV5-1 and TRBJ2-3; perhaps TRBD2 as D (6 bases). The CDR3 has 13 residues. Trimming removed 4 bases from V and 7 bases from J, with 13 bases in between. Germline CDR1 is SGHRS and CDR2 is YFSETQ. The DNA for the CDR3 is TGCGCCAGCAGCCAGGAAGGAGGGTATACGCAGTATTTT. It translates to CASSQEGGYTQYF.

This clonotype was seen just once. The chain employs TRBV6-9 and TRBJ1-6; 7 positions match TRBD1. This CDR3 spans 14 amino acids. Germline values: CDR1 MNHGY, CDR2 SVAAGI. The V and J ends lost 4 bases and 9 bases, in that order; junction bases with no gene match: 6. The CDR3 here is CASSSTGEASPLHF. DNA for the CDR3: TGTGCCAGCAGTTCTACAGGGGAGGCTTCACCCCTCCACTTT.

V usage is TRBV5-1 and J usage is TRBJ2-1; tentative D call: TRBD1 (5 bases). The germline V gene encodes CDR1 SGHRS and CDR2 YFSETQ. V was pared by 7 bases and J by 3 bases, with 8 bases between. CDR3 length: 12 amino acids. DNA of the CDR3: TGCGCCAGCTTGGACAACTACAATGAGCAGTTCTTC. Amino acid sequence: CASLDNYNEQFF.

This clonotype was picked up many times. V gene TRBV7-9 combines with J gene TRBJ2-5, with D unresolved. This CDR3 contains 12 residues. Germline values: CDR1 SEHNR, CDR2 FQNEAQ (reference sequence). Trimming left V 6 bases short and J 5 bases short, with 10 bases between. The CDR3 DNA is TGTGCCAGCAGAAATGGCTGGGAGACCCAGTACTTC. It encodes CASRNGWETQYF.

This clonotype was seen at least ten times. This rearrangement joins TRBV28 to TRBJ1-5; D gene uncertain. Per germline, CDR1 MDHEN and CDR2 SYDVKM. V gave up 4 bases and J gave up 2 bases, with 18 bases separating them. The CDR3 is 17 amino acids. The CDR3 sequence is CASSSRVVGYGNQPQHF. The DNA for the CDR3 is TGTGCCAGCAGTTCCCGTGTTGTGGGCTACGGCAATCAGCCCCAGCATTTT. The complete variable domain, with remaining parts taken from reference TRBV28 and TRBJ1-5, reads DVKVTQSSRYLVKRTGEKVFLECVQDMDHENMFWYRQDPGLGLRLIYFSYDVKMKEKGDIPEGYSVSREKKERFSLILESASTNQTSMYLCASSSRVVGYGNQPQHFGDGTRLSIL.